This is a list of T cell receptor beta chains from one sample in a study of T cells in Graves' hyperthyroidism and ophthalmopathy. MiXCR was run by TCRdb on the multiplex PCR reads, yielding one entry per CDR3 protein. Of about 560,000 distinct CDR3 sequences in the sample, 40% to 55% were seen once. Sequences were obtained from peripheral blood or thyroid tissue (not recorded which). These receptors originate from a woman under 30 with Graves' hyperthyroidism. The CDR3 runs from the conserved cysteine through the conserved F or W. D genes are given only for firm matches. Rows give clone size only sometimes, using once, few, many, or a class for an expanded clone.

size: NA; D: NA; V: TRBV7-2; J: TRBJ2-7; CDR3: CASSPRGPSSYEQYF; DNA: TGTGCCAGCAGCCCCAGGGGCCCGAGCTCCTACGAGCAGTACTTC
size: NA; D: NA; V: TRBV11-1; J: TRBJ1-4; CDR3: CASSLVGTLNEKLFF; DNA: TGTGCCAGCAGCTTGGTAGGGACACTTAATGAAAAACTGTTTTTT
size: many; D: TRBD1; V: TRBV19; J: TRBJ1-1; CDR3: CASSIPTTGRTEAFF; DNA: TGTGCCAGTAGTATACCTACGACAGGGAGGACTGAAGCTTTCTTT
size: NA; D: NA; V: TRBV29-1; J: TRBJ1-4; CDR3: CSVFPGDVNEKLFF; DNA: TGCAGCGTTTTCCCGGGGGACGTTAATGAAAAACTGTTTTTT
size: NA; D: NA; V: TRBV5-1; J: TRBJ2-1; CDR3: CASSLVRTDNEQFF; DNA: TGCGCCAGCAGCTTGGTGAGGACGGACAATGAGCAGTTCTTC
size: NA; D: TRBD1; V: TRBV10-3; J: TRBJ2-1; CDR3: CAIRADRGRGDNEQFF; DNA: TGTGCCATCAGGGCGGACAGGGGTCGAGGGGACAATGAGCAGTTCTTC
size: many; D: NA; V: TRBV6-5; J: TRBJ2-7; CDR3: CASSYTGVPHYEQYF; DNA: TGTGCCAGCAGTTACACGGGAGTCCCCCACTACGAGCAGTACTTC
size: NA; D: NA; V: TRBV20-1; J: TRBJ1-2; CDR3: CSARRPDNYGYTF; DNA: TGCAGTGCTAGACGTCCCGACAACTATGGCTACACCTTC
size: NA; D: NA; V: TRBV19; J: TRBJ1-2; CDR3: CASRPPNYGYTF; DNA: TGTGCCAGTCGCCCCCCAAACTATGGCTACACCTTC
size: many; D: NA; V: TRBV20-1; J: TRBJ2-5; CDR3: CKTGRETQYF; DNA: TGCAAGACGGGACGAGAGACCCAGTACTTC
size: NA; D: NA; V: TRBV6-1; J: TRBJ2-5; CDR3: CASTIGGVQPQYF; DNA: TGTGCCAGCACCATAGGGGGGGTTCAGCCCCAGTACTTC
size: many; D: TRBD1; V: TRBV19; J: TRBJ1-2; CDR3: CASSKSGTVYGYTF; DNA: TGTGCCAGTAGCAAGTCCGGGACAGTCTATGGCTACACCTTC
size: NA; D: TRBD2; V: TRBV7-9; J: TRBJ2-7; CDR3: CASTPGTTIYEQYF; DNA: TGTGCCAGTACCCCCGGGACTACAATCTACGAGCAGTACTTC
size: few; D: NA; V: TRBV10-3; J: TRBJ1-1; CDR3: CASSDSNMNTEAFF; DNA: TGTGCCAGCAGTGACAGTAACATGAACACTGAAGCTTTCTTT
size: NA; D: NA; V: TRBV2; J: TRBJ1-4; CDR3: CASSQDRAVNEKLFF; DNA: TGTGCCAGCAGCCAAGATCGGGCAGTTAATGAAAAACTGTTTTTT
size: NA; D: NA; V: TRBV6-1; J: TRBJ1-1; CDR3: CASRLTRGVMNTEAFF; DNA: TGTGCCAGCAGGCTGACAAGAGGAGTTATGAACACTGAAGCTTTCTTT
size: NA; D: TRBD2; V: TRBV20-1; J: TRBJ2-7; CDR3: CSAITGTSGLYEQYF; DNA: TGCAGTGCTATTACCGGGACTAGCGGGCTCTACGAGCAGTACTTC
size: NA; D: NA; V: TRBV25-1; J: TRBJ1-6; CDR3: CASSTSSSYNSPLHF; DNA: TGTGCCAGCAGTACCTCGAGCTCCTATAATTCACCCCTCCACTTT
size: NA; D: NA; V: TRBV25-1; J: TRBJ1-2; CDR3: CASSLGGDSVANYGYTF; DNA: TGTGCCAGCAGCTTGGGGGGGGATAGTGTAGCTAACTATGGCTACACCTTC
size: NA; D: TRBD2; V: TRBV2; J: TRBJ2-5; CDR3: CASSVSPETSVQETQYF; DNA: TGTGCCAGCAGTGTATCTCCCGAGACTAGCGTCCAAGAGACCCAGTACTTC
size: NA; D: TRBD2; V: TRBV7-9; J: TRBJ2-7; CDR3: CASTSSIGLAGGGDEQYF; DNA: TGTGCCAGCACCTCAAGTATTGGACTAGCGGGAGGAGGAGACGAGCAGTACTTC
size: few; D: NA; V: TRBV6-5; J: TRBJ1-5; CDR3: CASSRKGVQPQHF; DNA: TGTGCCAGCAGTAGGAAGGGGGTTCAGCCCCAGCATTTT
size: NA; D: NA; V: TRBV7-2; J: TRBJ1-2; CDR3: CASSLDGGMRYGYTF; DNA: TGTGCCAGCAGCTTAGATGGGGGGATGCGGTATGGCTACACCTTC
size: NA; D: NA; V: TRBV25-1; J: TRBJ1-3; CDR3: CATSSFRGNSGNTIYF; DNA: TGTGCCACCAGCAGTTTTAGGGGGAACTCTGGAAACACCATATATTTT
size: few; D: TRBD1; V: TRBV6-2/TRBV6-3; J: TRBJ1-2; CDR3: CASSSLGQGNYGYTF; DNA: TGTGCCAGCAGTTCTCTTGGACAGGGGAACTATGGCTACACCTTC
size: NA; D: NA; V: TRBV19; J: TRBJ1-1; CDR3: CASRGGLNYKAFF; DNA: TGTGCCAGTAGGGGAGGACTAAACTATAAAGCTTTCTTT
size: many; D: NA; V: TRBV7-9; J: TRBJ1-4; CDR3: CASSFSTGGNEKLFF; DNA: TGTGCCAGCAGCTTTTCTACAGGTGGTAATGAAAAACTGTTTTTT
size: NA; D: NA; V: TRBV10-3; J: TRBJ2-7; CDR3: CAISAGRVYEQYF; DNA: TGTGCCATCAGTGCGGGCAGGGTATACGAGCAGTACTTC
size: once; D: NA; V: TRBV7-9; J: TRBJ2-7; CDR3: CASSVQGGLQYF; DNA: TGTGCCAGCAGCGTTCAGGGAGGTTTGCAGTACTTC
size: few; D: TRBD2; V: TRBV7-8; J: TRBJ2-7; CDR3: CASSLVPGLAGTYEQYF; DNA: TGTGCCAGCAGCTTAGTACCCGGACTAGCGGGAACCTACGAGCAGTACTTC
size: NA; D: NA; V: TRBV7-3; J: TRBJ2-3; CDR3: CASSQYLTTADTQYF; DNA: TGTGCCAGCAGCCAATACCTGACCACGGCGGATACGCAGTATTTT
size: few; D: TRBD2; V: TRBV20-1; J: TRBJ2-7; CDR3: CSARRLADLEQYF; DNA: TGCAGTGCTCGAAGACTAGCGGACTTGGAGCAGTACTTC
size: few; D: NA; V: TRBV14; J: TRBJ1-1; CDR3: CASSQAGPRAFF; DNA: TGTGCCAGCAGCCAAGCGGGGCCTCGGGCTTTCTTT
size: few; D: NA; V: TRBV2; J: TRBJ1-5; CDR3: CASTLRGKSNQPQHF; DNA: TGTGCCAGCACCCTCCGGGGGAAGAGCAATCAGCCCCAGCATTTT
size: NA; D: TRBD2; V: TRBV7-9; J: TRBJ2-7; CDR3: CASSHSLAGGEQYF; DNA: TGTGCCAGCAGTCACTCACTAGCGGGAGGTGAGCAGTACTTC
size: few; D: TRBD2; V: TRBV29-1; J: TRBJ2-7; CDR3: CSVLPGASGYEQYF; DNA: TGCAGCGTACTACCCGGGGCTAGCGGCTACGAGCAGTACTTC
size: many; D: NA; V: TRBV2; J: TRBJ1-5; CDR3: CASSDENSNQPQHF; DNA: TGTGCCAGCAGTGATGAGAATAGCAATCAGCCCCAGCATTTT
size: NA; D: NA; V: TRBV11-1; J: TRBJ1-1; CDR3: CASSLAWGIRNTEAFF; DNA: TGCGCCAGCAGCTTGGCTTGGGGTATACGGAACACTGAAGCTTTCTTT
size: NA; D: NA; V: TRBV2; J: TRBJ1-4; CDR3: CASSLDGYEKLFF; DNA: TGTGCCAGCAGCTTGGACGGGTATGAAAAACTGTTTTTT
size: NA; D: TRBD1; V: TRBV7-3; J: TRBJ1-2; CDR3: CASSYSGTAYGYTF; DNA: TGTGCCAGCAGCTACTCTGGGACAGCCTATGGCTACACCTTC
size: NA; D: NA; V: TRBV2; J: TRBJ1-1; CDR3: CASSQGGASTEAFF; DNA: TGTGCCAGCAGCCAAGGGGGGGCGAGCACTGAAGCTTTCTTT
size: few; D: TRBD1; V: TRBV6-6; J: TRBJ1-5; CDR3: CASSLAGTGVYSQPQHF; DNA: TGTGCCAGCAGTCTAGCGGGGACAGGGGTCTATTCTCAGCCCCAGCATTTT
size: many; D: TRBD1; V: TRBV24-1; J: TRBJ1-5; CDR3: CATSDVTGGINQPQHF; DNA: TGTGCCACCAGTGATGTGACAGGGGGTATCAATCAGCCCCAGCATTTT
size: NA; D: TRBD1; V: TRBV25-1; J: TRBJ2-2; CDR3: CASNEGDRSIPVTGELFF; DNA: TGTGCCAGCAACGAAGGGGACAGGTCTATACCGGTCACCGGGGAGCTGTTTTTT